What follows are 5 T cell receptor beta chains derived from one specimen sequenced in a study of shared clonotypes between healthy human individuals. Sequencing used immunoSEQ multiplex PCR; TCRdb keeps in-frame clones, though not all of them. The data hold about 2 million clones, with roughly 94% observed a single time. The sequenced sample consisted of naive CD4+ T cells sorted from blood. Subset noted: CD45RA+ positively selected. These receptors all come from a man aged 18-30 years in good health.

J is TRBJ1-5 and V is TRBV5-1; no reliable D call. The CDR3 consists of 14 residues. Germline assignment: CDR1 SGHRS and CDR2 YFSETQ. The V gene lost 0 bases and the J gene lost 8 bases, with 12 bases spanning the gap. For the CDR3, the DNA is TGCGCCAGCAGCTTGGATGGGGTGGGAGAGCCCCAGCATTTT. Protein: CASSLDGVGEPQHF. Looking up the rest from reference TRBV5-1 and TRBJ1-5 gives the full variable domain: KAGVTQTPRYLIKTRGQQVTLSCSPISGHRSVSWYQQTPGQGLQFLFEYFSETQRNKGNFPGRFSGRQFSNSRSEMNVSTLELGDSALYLCASSLDGVGEPQHFGDGTRLSIL.

The rearrangement joins TRBV28 to TRBJ2-7, with D perhaps matching TRBD1 (6 bases). V was clipped by 7 bases and J by 2 bases, with 15 bases between them. Germline assignment: CDR1 MDHEN and CDR2 SYDVKM. The CDR3 is made up of 14 amino acids. The chain's CDR3 is CASTLGQGPYEQYF. DNA for the CDR3: TGTGCCAGCACCTTGGGACAAGGGCCCTACGAGCAGTACTTC.

This clone is a singleton in its sample. This rearrangement joins TRBV18 to TRBJ1-6; D unresolved. V was clipped by 1 base and J by 10 bases, with 8 bases between them. The CDR3 loop spans 13 amino acids. CDR1 is KGHSH and CDR2 is LQKENI in the germline V gene. The CDR3 DNA sequence: TGTGCCAGCTCACCACAGATGGACTCACCCCTCCACTTT. Encoded protein: CASSPQMDSPLHF.

The rearrangement uses TRBV11-2 and TRBJ1-2; 7 bases map to TRBD1. The germline CDR1 and CDR2 sequences are SGHAT and FQNNGV. CDR3 length: 15 amino acids. V trimming: 1 base; J trimming: 7 bases; junction bases outside the gene matches: 9. The CDR3 region is CASSLAVDRISGYTF. The CDR3 nucleotides read TGTGCCAGCAGCTTAGCGGTGGACAGGATTAGTGGCTACACCTTC.

The gene calls are TRBV11-2 and TRBJ2-7; 7 bases fit TRBD1. The germline CDR1 and CDR2 sequences are SGHAT and FQNNGV. The CDR3 spans 18 residues. The ends lost 1 base at V and 2 bases at J; junction bases unmatched: 14. CDR3 in DNA: TGTGCCAGCAGCTTAGTAGGGGGCTGGGACAGAGGACCCTACGAGCAGTACTTC. Translated, it gives CASSLVGGWDRGPYEQYF.